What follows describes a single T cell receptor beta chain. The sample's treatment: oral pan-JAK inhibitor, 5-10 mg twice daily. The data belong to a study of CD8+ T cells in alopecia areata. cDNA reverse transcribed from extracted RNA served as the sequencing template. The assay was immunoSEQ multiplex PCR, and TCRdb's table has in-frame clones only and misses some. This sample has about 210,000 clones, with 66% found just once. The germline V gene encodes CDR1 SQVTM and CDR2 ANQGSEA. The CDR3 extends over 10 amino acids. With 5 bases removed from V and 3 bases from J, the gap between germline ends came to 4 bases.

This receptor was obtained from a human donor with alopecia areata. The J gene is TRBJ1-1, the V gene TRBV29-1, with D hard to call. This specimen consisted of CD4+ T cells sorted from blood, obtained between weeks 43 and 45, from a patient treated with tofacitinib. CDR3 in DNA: TGCAGCGTTTCCCACACTGAAGCTTTCTTT. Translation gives CSVSHTEAFF.